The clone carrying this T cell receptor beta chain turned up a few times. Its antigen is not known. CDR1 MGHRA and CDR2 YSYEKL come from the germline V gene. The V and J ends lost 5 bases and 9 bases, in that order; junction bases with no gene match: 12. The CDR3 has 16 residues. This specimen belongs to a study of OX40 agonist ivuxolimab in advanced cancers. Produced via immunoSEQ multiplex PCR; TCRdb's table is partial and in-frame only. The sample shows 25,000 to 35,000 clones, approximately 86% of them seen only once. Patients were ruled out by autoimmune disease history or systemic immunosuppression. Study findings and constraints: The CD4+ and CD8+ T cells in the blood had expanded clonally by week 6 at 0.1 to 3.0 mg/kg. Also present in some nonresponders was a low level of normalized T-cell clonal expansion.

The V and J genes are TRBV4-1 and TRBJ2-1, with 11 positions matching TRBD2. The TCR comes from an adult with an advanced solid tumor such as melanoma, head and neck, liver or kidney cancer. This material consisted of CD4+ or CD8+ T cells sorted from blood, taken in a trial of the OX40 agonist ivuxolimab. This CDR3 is CASSSSGGSGRVEQFF. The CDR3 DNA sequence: TGCGCCAGCAGCTCCTCCGGGGGTAGCGGGAGGGTTGAGCAGTTCTTC.